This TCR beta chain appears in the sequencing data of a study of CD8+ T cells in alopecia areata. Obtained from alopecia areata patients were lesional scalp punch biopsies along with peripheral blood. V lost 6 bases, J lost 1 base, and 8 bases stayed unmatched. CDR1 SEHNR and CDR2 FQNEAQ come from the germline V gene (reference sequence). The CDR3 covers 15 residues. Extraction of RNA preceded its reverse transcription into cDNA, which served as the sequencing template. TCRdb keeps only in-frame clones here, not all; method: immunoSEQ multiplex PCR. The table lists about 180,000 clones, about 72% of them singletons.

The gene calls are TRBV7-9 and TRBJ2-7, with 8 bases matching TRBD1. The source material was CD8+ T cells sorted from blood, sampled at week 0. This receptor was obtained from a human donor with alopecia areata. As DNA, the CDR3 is TGTGCCAGCAGTCCGACAGGGGCGTCATCCTACGAGCAGTACTTC. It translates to CASSPTGASSYEQYF.